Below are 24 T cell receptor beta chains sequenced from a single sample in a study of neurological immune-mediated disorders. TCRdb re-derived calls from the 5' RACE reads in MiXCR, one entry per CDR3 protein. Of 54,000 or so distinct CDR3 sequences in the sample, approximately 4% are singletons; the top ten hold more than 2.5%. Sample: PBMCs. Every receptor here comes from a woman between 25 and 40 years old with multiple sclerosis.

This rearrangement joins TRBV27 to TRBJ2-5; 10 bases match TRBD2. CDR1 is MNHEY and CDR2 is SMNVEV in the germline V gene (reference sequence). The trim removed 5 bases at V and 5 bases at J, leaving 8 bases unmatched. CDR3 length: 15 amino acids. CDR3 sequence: CASSRGLADTETQYF. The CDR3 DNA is TGTGCCAGCAGTCGCGGACTAGCGGACACGGAGACCCAGTACTTC.

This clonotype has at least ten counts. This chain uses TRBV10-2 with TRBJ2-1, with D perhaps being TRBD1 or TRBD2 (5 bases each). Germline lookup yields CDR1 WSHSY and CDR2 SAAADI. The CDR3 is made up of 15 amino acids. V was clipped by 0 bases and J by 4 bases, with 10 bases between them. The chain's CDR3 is CASSESGGYYNEQFF. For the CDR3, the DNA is TGCGCCAGCAGTGAGTCTGGGGGATATTACAATGAGCAGTTCTTC.

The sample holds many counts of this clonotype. This chain's CDR3 is CASSLGYGTDTQYF. CDR3 sequence (DNA): TGTGCCAGCAGCTTGGGGTACGGCACAGATACGCAGTATTTT. This chain links TRBV5-6 with TRBJ2-3; D call uncertain. The ends were cut back, 0 bases at V and 1 base at J, with 6 bases in the middle. Looked up from germline, CDR1 is SGHDT and CDR2 is YYEEEE. The CDR3 contains 14 residues.

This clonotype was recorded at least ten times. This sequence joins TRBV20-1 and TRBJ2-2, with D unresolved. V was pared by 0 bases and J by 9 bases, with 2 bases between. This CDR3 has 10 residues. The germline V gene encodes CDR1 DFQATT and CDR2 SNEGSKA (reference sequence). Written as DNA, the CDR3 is TGCAGTGCTAGAGATCGGGAGCTGTTTTTT. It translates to CSARDRELFF.

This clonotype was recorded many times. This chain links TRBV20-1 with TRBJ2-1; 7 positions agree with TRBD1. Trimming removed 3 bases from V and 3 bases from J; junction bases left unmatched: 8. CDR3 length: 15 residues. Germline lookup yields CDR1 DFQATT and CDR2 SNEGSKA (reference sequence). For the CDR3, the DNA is TGCAGTGCTAGCCCTACGACAGGGTACTACAATGAGCAGTTCTTC. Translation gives CSASPTTGYYNEQFF.

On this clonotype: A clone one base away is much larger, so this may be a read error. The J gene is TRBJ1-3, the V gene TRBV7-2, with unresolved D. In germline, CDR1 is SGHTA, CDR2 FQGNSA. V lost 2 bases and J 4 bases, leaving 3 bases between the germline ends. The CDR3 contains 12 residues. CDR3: CASSLIGNTIYF. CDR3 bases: TGTGCCAGCAGCTTAATAGGAAACACCATATATTTT. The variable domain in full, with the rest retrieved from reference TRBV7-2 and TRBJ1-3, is GAGVSQSPSNKVTEKGKDVELRCDPISGHTALYWYRQSLGQGLEFLIYFQGNSAPDKSGLPSDRFSAERTGGSVSTLTIQRTQQEDSAVYLCASSLIGNTIYFGEGSWLTVV.

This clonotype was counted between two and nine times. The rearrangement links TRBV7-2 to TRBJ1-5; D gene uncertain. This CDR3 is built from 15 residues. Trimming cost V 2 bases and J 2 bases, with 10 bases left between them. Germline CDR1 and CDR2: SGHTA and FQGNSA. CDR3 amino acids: CASSLSGLRNQPQHF. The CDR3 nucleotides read TGTGCCAGCAGCTTATCCGGGCTCCGCAATCAGCCCCAGCATTTT.

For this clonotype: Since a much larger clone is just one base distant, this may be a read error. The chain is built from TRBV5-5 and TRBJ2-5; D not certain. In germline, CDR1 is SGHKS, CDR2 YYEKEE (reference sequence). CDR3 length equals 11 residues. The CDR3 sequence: CASGFQETQYF. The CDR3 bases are TGTGCCAGCGGCTTCCAAGAGACCCAGTACTTC.

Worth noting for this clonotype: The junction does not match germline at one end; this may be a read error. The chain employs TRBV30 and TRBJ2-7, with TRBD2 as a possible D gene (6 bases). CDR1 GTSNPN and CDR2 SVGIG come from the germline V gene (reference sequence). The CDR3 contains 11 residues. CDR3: CAWANGGEPYF. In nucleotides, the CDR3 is TGTGCCTGGGCTAACGGGGGTGAGCCGTACTTC. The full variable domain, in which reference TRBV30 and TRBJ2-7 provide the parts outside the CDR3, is SQTIHQWPATLVQPVGSPLSLECTVEGTSNPNLYWYRQAAGRGLQLLFYSVGIGQISSEVPQNLSASRPQDRQFILSSKKLLLSDSGFYLCAWANGGEPYFGPGTRLTVT.

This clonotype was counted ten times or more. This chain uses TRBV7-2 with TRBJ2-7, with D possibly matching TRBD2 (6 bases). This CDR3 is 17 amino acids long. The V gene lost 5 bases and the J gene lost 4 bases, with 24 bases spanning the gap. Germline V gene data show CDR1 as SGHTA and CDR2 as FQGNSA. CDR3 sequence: CASSRGTAGSFSYEQYF. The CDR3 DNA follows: TGTGCCAGCAGCCGCGGGACGGCTGGGAGTTTTTCGTACGAGCAGTACTTC.

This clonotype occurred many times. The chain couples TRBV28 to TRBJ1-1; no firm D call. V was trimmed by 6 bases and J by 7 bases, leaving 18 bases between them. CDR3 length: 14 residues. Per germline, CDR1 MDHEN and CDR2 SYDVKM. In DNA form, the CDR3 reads TGTGCCAGCAGCGTTCTGGGGTTTTTGAGTGAAGCTTTCTTT. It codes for CASSVLGFLSEAFF.

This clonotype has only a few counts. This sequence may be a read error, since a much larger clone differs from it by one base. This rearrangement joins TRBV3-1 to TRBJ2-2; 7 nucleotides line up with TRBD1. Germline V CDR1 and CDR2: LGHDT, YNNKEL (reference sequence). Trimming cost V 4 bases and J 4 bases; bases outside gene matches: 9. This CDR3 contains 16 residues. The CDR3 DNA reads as TGTGCCAGCAGCCCTTTCCGGGACAGATTCACCGGGGAGCTGTTTTTT. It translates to CASSPFRDRFTGELFF.

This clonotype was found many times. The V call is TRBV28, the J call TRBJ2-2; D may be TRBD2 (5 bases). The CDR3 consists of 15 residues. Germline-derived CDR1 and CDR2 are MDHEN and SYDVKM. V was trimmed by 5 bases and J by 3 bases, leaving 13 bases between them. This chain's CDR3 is CASSPRGPYTGELFF. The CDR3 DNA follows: TGTGCCAGCAGTCCTCGAGGGCCTTACACCGGGGAGCTGTTTTTT.

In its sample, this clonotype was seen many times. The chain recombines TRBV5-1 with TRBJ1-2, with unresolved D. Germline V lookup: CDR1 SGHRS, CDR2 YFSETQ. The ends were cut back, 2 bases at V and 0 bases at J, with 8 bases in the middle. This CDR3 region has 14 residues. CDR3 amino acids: CASSFGKANYGYTF. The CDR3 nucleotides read TGCGCCAGCAGCTTCGGGAAGGCTAACTATGGCTACACCTTC.

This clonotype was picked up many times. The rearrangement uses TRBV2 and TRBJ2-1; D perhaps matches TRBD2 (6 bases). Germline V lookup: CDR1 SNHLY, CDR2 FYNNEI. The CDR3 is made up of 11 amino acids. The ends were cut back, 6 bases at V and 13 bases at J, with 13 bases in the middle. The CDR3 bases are TGTGCCAGCAGAGGCGGGGCTAGCCAGTTCTTC. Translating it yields CASRGGASQFF.

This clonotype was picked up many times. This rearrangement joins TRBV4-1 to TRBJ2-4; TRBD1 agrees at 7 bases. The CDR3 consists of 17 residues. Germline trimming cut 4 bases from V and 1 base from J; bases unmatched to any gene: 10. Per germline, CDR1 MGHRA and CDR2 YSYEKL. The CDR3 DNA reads TGCGCCAGCAGCCTATATTCTAACAGGGGCGCCAAAAACATTCAGTACTTC. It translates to CASSLYSNRGAKNIQYF.

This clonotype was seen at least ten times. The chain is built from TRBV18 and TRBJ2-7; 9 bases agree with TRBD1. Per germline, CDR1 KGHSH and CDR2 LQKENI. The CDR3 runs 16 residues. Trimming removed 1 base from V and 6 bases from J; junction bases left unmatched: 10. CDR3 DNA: TGTGCCAGCTCACCACTGGGGACAGGGAACCCCGGCGAGCAGTACTTC. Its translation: CASSPLGTGNPGEQYF. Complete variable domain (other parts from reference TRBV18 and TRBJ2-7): NAGVMQNPRHLVRRRGQEARLRCSPMKGHSHVYWYRQLPEEGLKFMVYLQKENIIDESGMPKERFSAEFPKEGPSILRIQQVVRGDSAAYFCASSPLGTGNPGEQYFGPGTRLTVT.

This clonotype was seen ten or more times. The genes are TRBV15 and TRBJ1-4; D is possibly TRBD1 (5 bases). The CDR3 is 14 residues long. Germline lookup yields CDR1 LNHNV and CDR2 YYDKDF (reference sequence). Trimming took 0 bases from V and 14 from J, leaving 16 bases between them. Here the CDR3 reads CATSRDRQGATLFF. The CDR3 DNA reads TGTGCCACCAGCAGAGATCGCCAAGGGGCCACGCTGTTTTTT.

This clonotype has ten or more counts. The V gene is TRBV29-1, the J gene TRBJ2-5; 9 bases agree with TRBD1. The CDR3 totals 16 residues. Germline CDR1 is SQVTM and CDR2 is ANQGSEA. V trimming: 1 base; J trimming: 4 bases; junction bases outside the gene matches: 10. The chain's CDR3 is CSVEVRGDRAIETQYF. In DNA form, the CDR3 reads TGCAGCGTTGAAGTCCGTGGGGACAGGGCCATAGAGACCCAGTACTTC.

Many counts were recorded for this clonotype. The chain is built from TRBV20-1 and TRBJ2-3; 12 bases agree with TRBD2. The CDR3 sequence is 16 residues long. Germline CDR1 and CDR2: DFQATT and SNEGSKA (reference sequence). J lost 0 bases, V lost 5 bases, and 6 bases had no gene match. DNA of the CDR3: TGCAGTGCTGTCGGACTAGCGGGGACTAGCACAGATACGCAGTATTTT. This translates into CSAVGLAGTSTDTQYF.

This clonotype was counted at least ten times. The CDR3 nucleotides are TGCGCCAGCAGCCAAGGGGACGGGGGAGGCTATGGCTACACCTTC. It encodes CASSQGDGGGYGYTF. The J gene is TRBJ1-2, the V gene TRBV4-1, with D perhaps matching TRBD1 (5 bases). CDR3 size: 15 residues. Germline CDR1 MGHRA, CDR2 YSYEKL. Trimming left V 1 base short and J 4 bases short, with 13 bases between.

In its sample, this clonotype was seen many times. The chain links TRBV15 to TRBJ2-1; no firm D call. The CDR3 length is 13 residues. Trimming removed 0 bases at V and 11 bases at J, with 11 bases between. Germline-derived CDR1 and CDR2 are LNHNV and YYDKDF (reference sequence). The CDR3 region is CATSRDEVRKQFF. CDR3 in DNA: TGTGCCACCAGCAGAGATGAAGTGCGGAAGCAGTTCTTC.

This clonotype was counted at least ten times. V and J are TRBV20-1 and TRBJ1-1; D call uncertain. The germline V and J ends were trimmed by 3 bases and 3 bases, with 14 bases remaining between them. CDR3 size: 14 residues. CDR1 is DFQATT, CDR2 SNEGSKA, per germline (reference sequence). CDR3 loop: CSARILNVDTEAFF. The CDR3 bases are TGCAGTGCTAGGATCCTAAACGTGGACACTGAAGCTTTCTTT.

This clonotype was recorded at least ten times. The CDR3 region is CASSSAGGLTGELFF. The CDR3 nucleotides are TGCGCCAGCAGCTCAGCGGGAGGCCTCACCGGGGAGCTGTTTTTT. The rearrangement joins TRBV5-1 to TRBJ2-2, with TRBD2 identical over 9 bases. The CDR3 has 15 residues. Germline V lookup: CDR1 SGHRS, CDR2 YFSETQ. V lost 3 bases and J lost 4; bases outside the gene matches: 4.